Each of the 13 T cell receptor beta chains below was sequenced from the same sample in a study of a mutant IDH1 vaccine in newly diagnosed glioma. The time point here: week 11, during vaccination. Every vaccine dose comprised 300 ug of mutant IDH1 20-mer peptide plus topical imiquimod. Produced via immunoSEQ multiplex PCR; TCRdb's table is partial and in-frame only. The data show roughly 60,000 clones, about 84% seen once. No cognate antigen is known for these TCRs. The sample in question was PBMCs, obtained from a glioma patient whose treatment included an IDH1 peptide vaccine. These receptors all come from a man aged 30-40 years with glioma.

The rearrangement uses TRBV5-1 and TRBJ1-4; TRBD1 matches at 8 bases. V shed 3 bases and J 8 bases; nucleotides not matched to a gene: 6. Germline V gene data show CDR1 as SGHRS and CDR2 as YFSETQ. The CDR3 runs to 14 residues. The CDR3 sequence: CASSSDRVNEKLFF. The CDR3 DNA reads TGCGCCAGCAGCTCGGACAGGGTGAACGAAAAACTGTTTTTT.

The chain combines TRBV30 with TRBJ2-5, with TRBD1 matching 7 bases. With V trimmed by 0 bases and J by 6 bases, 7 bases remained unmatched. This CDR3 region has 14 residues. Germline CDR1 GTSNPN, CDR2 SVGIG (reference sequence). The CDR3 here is CAWSVRAGGKTQYF. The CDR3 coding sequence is TGTGCCTGGAGTGTAAGGGCAGGGGGAAAGACCCAGTACTTC.

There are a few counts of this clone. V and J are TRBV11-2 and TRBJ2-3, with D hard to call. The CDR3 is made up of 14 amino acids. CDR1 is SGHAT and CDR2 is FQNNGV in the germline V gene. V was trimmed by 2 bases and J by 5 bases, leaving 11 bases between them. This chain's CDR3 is CASSLRSLGDTQYF. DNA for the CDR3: TGTGCCAGCAGCTTAAGGAGTTTGGGAGATACGCAGTATTTT.

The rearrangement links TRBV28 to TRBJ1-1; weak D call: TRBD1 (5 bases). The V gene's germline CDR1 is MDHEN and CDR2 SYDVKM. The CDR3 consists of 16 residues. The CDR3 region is CETKTYRGIRHTEAFF. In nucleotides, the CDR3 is TGTGAGACTAAGACCTACCGGGGGATTAGGCACACTGAAGCTTTCTTT.

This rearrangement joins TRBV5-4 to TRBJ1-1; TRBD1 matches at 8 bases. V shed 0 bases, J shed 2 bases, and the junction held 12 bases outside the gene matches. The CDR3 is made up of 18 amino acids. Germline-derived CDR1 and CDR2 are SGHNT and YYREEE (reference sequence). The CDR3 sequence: CASSLGEGWTGPNTEAFF. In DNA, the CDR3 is TGTGCCAGCAGCTTGGGGGAGGGGTGGACAGGGCCAAACACTGAAGCTTTCTTT.

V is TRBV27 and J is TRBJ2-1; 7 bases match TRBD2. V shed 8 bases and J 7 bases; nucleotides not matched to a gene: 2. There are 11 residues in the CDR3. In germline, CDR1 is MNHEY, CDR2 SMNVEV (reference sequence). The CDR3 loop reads CASYGGNEQFF. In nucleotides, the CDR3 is TGTGCCAGCTACGGGGGGAATGAGCAGTTCTTC.

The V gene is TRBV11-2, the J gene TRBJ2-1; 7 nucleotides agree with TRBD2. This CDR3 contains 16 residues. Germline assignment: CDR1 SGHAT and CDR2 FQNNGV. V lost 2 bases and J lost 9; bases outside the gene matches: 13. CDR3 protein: CASSLILAGVGGEQFF. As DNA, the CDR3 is TGTGCCAGCAGCTTAATCCTCGCGGGAGTCGGGGGTGAGCAGTTCTTC.

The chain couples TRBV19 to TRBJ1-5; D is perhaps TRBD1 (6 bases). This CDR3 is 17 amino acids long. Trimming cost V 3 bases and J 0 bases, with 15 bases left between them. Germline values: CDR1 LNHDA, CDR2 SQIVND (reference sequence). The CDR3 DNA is TGTGCCAGTAGTATCCCCATGGGGGCGGATAGCAATCAGCCCCAGCATTTT. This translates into CASSIPMGADSNQPQHF.

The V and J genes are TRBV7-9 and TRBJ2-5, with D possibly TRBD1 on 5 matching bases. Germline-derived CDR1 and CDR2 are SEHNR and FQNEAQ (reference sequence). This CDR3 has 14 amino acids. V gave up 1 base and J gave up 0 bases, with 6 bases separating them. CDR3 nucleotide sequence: TGTGCCAGCAGCTTAGGCAGGGACCAAGAGACCCAGTACTTC. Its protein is CASSLGRDQETQYF.

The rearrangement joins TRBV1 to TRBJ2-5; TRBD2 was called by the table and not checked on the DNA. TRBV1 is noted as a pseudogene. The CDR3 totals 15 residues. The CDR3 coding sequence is TGCACCAGCGGATCCGGGACTAGCGGGAGAGAGACCCAGTACTTC. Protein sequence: CTSGSGTSGRETQYF.

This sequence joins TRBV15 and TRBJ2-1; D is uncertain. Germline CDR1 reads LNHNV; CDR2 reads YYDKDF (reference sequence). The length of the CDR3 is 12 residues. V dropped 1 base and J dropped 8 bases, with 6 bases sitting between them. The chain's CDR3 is CATSRVVDEQFF. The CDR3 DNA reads TGTGCCACCAGCAGAGTAGTGGATGAGCAGTTCTTC.

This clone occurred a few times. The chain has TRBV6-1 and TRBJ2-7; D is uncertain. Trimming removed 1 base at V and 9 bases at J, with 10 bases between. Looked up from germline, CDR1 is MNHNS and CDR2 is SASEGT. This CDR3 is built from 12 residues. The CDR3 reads CASSEGKVGQYF. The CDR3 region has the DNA TGTGCCAGCAGTGAAGGGAAGGTGGGGCAGTACTTC.

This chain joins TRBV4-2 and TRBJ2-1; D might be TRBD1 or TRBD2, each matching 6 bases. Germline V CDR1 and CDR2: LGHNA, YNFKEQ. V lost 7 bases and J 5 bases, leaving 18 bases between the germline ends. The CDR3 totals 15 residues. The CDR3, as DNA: TGTGCCAGCACCAAGGACCGGGGGCGCGACAATGAGCAGTTCTTC. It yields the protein CASTKDRGRDNEQFF.